This T cell receptor (beta chain) is from a study of T cells after yellow fever vaccination. TCRdb re-derived calls from the 5' RACE reads in MiXCR, one entry per CDR3 protein. The sample holds some 400,000 distinct CDR3 sequences, over 5% seen once. CDR3 length: 12 amino acids. With 5 bases removed from V and 3 bases from J, the gap between germline ends came to 9 bases. Germline-derived CDR1 and CDR2 are DFQATT and SNEGSKA (reference sequence). This clonotype was counted many times. The chain is built from TRBV20-1 and TRBJ2-3; D unclear. The sequencing here drew on PBMCs, taken 5 days after the yellow fever booster vaccination. The sequence derives from a man younger than 45 who received the YFV17D yellow fever vaccine. The CDR3, as DNA: TGCAGTGCTCAGGAAGGGACAGATACGCAGTATTTT. Its protein product is CSAQEGTDTQYF.